This record looks at one T cell receptor (beta chain) sequence and its context. Antigen unknown. Only in-frame clones appear in the TCRdb table, and some are missing; sequencing was by immunoSEQ multiplex PCR. Of roughly 14,000 clones listed, about 86% are singletons. The sample comes from a study of blood T cell dynamics during melanoma immunotherapy. Study-level background: Metastatic melanoma patients received first-line pembrolizumab or nivolumab plus ipilimumab. Findings and limits, study-wide: It remained unknown if the driving T cell clones were melanoma-specific. PBMC repertoires of eventual disease-control patients split at W3 into clonality or diversity gains.

V was pared by 0 bases and J by 4 bases, with 4 bases of the junction left unmatched. The CDR3 is 15 residues long. Germline assignment: CDR1 LNHNV and CDR2 YYDKDF (reference sequence). Time point given: pre-treatment baseline. Response was assessed by RECIST 1.1 at 12 weeks, except a couple of rapid progressors. This chain joins TRBV15 and TRBJ2-5; 8 nucleotides line up with TRBD1. This TCR was recovered from a human donor with melanoma. Sequencing used blood, obtained from a patient treated with checkpoint blockade. CDR3 sequence: CATSRDLDRAETQYF. The DNA for the CDR3 is TGTGCCACCAGCAGAGATCTGGACAGGGCAGAGACCCAGTACTTC.